This T cell receptor beta chain originates from a study of shared clonotypes between healthy human individuals. Study findings and constraints: The rarefaction results pointed to incomplete sorted-subset sequencing despite large depth.

Researchers ran the assay at a deep level. In the source study's methods: Because ImmunoSEQ provided only junction sequences with no quality scores, the filtering differed. Assay used: immunoSEQ multiplex PCR; TCRdb lists only in-frame clones, some missing. That table supplies the V and J calls and clone size; D and trimming were determined from the DNA. The sample records approximately 2,000,000 clones, under 95% being singletons. This CDR3 spans 19 amino acids. V was shortened by 5 bases and J by 0 bases, with 22 bases between the two germline ends. From germline, CDR1 is MNHEY and CDR2 SMNVEV (reference sequence). Worth noting for this clone: Its antigen is undetermined.

CD4+ cell separation produced CD45RA+ naive and CD45RA-negative memory subsets. The clonotype comes from a man aged 18 to 35 in good health. Some clones in this sample may be carry-over from other donors' samples. The chain joins TRBV27 to TRBJ1-4; D unclear. Sequenced material: naive CD4+ T cells from PBMCs. Subset specified: CD45RA+ positively selected. CDR3 sequence: CASSTGLLAGFATNEKLFF. Here the CDR3 DNA reads TGTGCCAGCAGTACTGGATTATTGGCTGGTTTTGCAACTAATGAAAAACTGTTTTTT.